These 5 T cell receptor beta chains share one sample of origin, sequenced in a study of blood T cell repertoires in COVID-19. Profiled with immunoSEQ multiplex PCR; TCRdb holds only in-frame clones, not every one. The sample holds some 110,000 clones; 65% to 80% are singletons and the top ten take roughly 5.6%. Specimen: peripheral blood. All receptors come from a man in his 70s with acute or convalescent COVID-19.

This clone is a singleton in its sample. The chain links TRBV5-1 to TRBJ2-5; tentative D call: TRBD1 (6 bases). CDR1 and CDR2 from the germline V gene are SGHRS and YFSETQ. This CDR3 region has 13 residues. Trimming left V 0 bases short and J 7 bases short, with 10 bases between. The chain's CDR3 is CASSLGQDGTQYF. The CDR3 coding sequence is TGCGCCAGCAGCTTGGGACAGGATGGGACCCAGTACTTC.

This rearrangement joins TRBV10-2 to TRBJ2-3; D is unclear. The V and J ends lost 4 bases and 3 bases respectively, with 14 bases between them. The CDR3 is made up of 15 amino acids. The germline V gene encodes CDR1 WSHSY and CDR2 SAAADI. CDR3 in amino acids: CASSGALVRTDTQYF. In nucleotides, the CDR3 is TGCGCCAGCAGTGGTGCGCTAGTAAGGACAGATACGCAGTATTTT.

The V and J genes are TRBV11-2 and TRBJ1-2, with 8 bases identical to TRBD1. The germline gives CDR1 SGHAT, CDR2 FQNNGV. The CDR3 length is 14 residues. Trimming took 4 bases from V and 8 from J; bases not matched to a gene: 9. The CDR3 sequence: CASSSGQGGWGYTF. In DNA form, the CDR3 reads TGTGCCAGCAGCTCTGGACAGGGCGGGTGGGGCTACACCTTC.

Comment on this clone: The sample has other DNA sequences that encode this CDR3 too. The V call is TRBV29-1, the J call TRBJ2-7, with TRBD1 identical over 7 bases. The V gene end was trimmed by 5 bases and the J gene end by 8 bases; junction bases not matched to a gene: 15. CDR1 and CDR2 (germline): SQVTM, ANQGSEA. This CDR3 region has 14 residues. This CDR3 reads CSVPETGQVGKQYF. The CDR3 DNA sequence: TGCAGCGTTCCTGAAACCGGACAGGTTGGAAAGCAGTACTTC.

The chain joins TRBV7-9 to TRBJ2-2; 11 nucleotides match TRBD2. CDR3 size: 15 residues. The germline V gene has CDR1 SEHNR and CDR2 FQNEAQ (reference sequence). The V segment lost 7 bases and the J segment 6 bases; nucleotides outside the gene matches: 7. The chain's CDR3 is CASNLLAGVAGELFF. CDR3 bases: TGTGCCAGCAATTTACTAGCGGGGGTTGCCGGGGAGCTGTTTTTT.